The next 21 T cell receptor beta chains were all read from a single sample in a study of Ad26.COV2.S vaccination and SARS-CoV-2 variants. Measured with immunoSEQ multiplex PCR; TCRdb has only the in-frame clones, and not every one. The sample includes 350,000 to 450,000 clones, 92% of them seen just once. Sequencing was performed on peripheral blood, taken after recovery from COVID-19. The receptors shown here come from a human donor who had recovered from COVID-19.

The chain recombines TRBV5-4 with TRBJ1-3; D is unclear. The CDR3 is 16 amino acids. With 1 base removed from V and 0 bases from J, the gap between germline ends came to 11 bases. Germline V CDR1 and CDR2: SGHNT, YYREEE (reference sequence). As DNA, the CDR3 is TGTGCCAGCAGCTTGAGTGGCGGCTACTCTGGAAACACCATATATTTT. It encodes CASSLSGGYSGNTIYF.

The chain's CDR3 is CATSRVRASGGAYEQYF. The CDR3 nucleotides are TGTGCCACCAGCAGAGTTAGGGCTAGCGGGGGAGCTTACGAGCAGTACTTC. The chain uses TRBV15 and TRBJ2-7, with 10 bases aligning to TRBD2. CDR1 is LNHNV and CDR2 is YYDKDF in the germline V gene (reference sequence). V lost 1 base and J lost 4; bases outside the gene matches: 10. The CDR3 runs to 17 residues.

The gene calls are TRBV13 and TRBJ1-3, with D perhaps TRBD1 (6 bases). Looked up from germline, CDR1 is PRHDT and CDR2 is FYEKMQ (reference sequence). V gave up 6 bases and J gave up 7 bases, with 13 bases separating them. The CDR3 covers 13 residues. For the CDR3, the DNA is TGTGCCAGCAGTTGGGGGGGCGGGAACACCATATATTTT. As protein: CASSWGGGNTIYF.

The chain combines TRBV28 with TRBJ2-1, with no clear D. The CDR3 sequence is 16 residues long. Trimming left V 7 bases short and J 0 bases short, with 16 bases between. Germline loops: CDR1 MDHEN, CDR2 SYDVKM. The CDR3 region has the DNA TGTGCCAGCACCTCAATAAGGACCAGCTCCTACAATGAGCAGTTCTTC. Encoded protein: CASTSIRTSSYNEQFF. The full variable domain, rest sourced from reference TRBV28 and TRBJ2-1, is DVKVTQSSRYLVKRTGEKVFLECVQDMDHENMFWYRQDPGLGLRLIYFSYDVKMKEKGDIPEGYSVSREKKERFSLILESASTNQTSMYLCASTSIRTSSYNEQFFGPGTRLTVL.

The chain has TRBV12-3 or TRBV12-4 and TRBJ1-2; a weak D match, TRBD1 (5 bases). V gave up 8 bases and J gave up 4 bases, with 14 bases separating them. This CDR3 has 13 amino acids. CDR3 DNA sequence: TGTGCCAGCGCCCGCGGGACTCTCTATGGCTACACCTTC. Its translation is CASARGTLYGYTF.

The CDR3 region is CASSLGVTDTIYF. CDR3 DNA: TGTGCCAGCAGCCTGGGGGTAACGGACACCATATATTTT. This chain uses TRBV7-9 with TRBJ1-3; maybe TRBD1 (5 bases). The CDR3 runs 13 residues. Looked up from germline, CDR1 is SEHNR and CDR2 is FQNEAQ (reference sequence). Deletions cut 5 bases from V and 8 bases from J, with 13 bases between.

V is TRBV5-1 and J is TRBJ1-1; 8 bases are a match to TRBD1. CDR1 is SGHRS and CDR2 is YFSETQ in the germline V gene. This CDR3 contains 13 residues. V shed 3 bases and J 6 bases; nucleotides not matched to a gene: 4. In DNA form, the CDR3 reads TGCGCCAGCAGCTGGAAACAGGGGGCTGAAGCTTTCTTT. Protein product: CASSWKQGAEAFF.

V and J are TRBV11-2 and TRBJ2-2, with D possibly being TRBD2 (6 bases). Per germline, CDR1 SGHAT and CDR2 FQNNGV. The CDR3 totals 18 residues. V gave up 5 bases and J gave up 1 base, with 20 bases separating them. CDR3 nucleotides: TGTGCCAGCAGCCGGGCGGGGCATTGGGAGAAGAACACCGGGGAGCTGTTTTTT. This translates into CASSRAGHWEKNTGELFF. The variable domain in full, completed from reference TRBV11-2 and TRBJ2-2, reads EAGVAQSPRYKIIEKRQSVAFWCNPISGHATLYWYQQILGQGPKLLIQFQNNGVVDDSQLPKDRFSAERLKGVDSTLKIQPAKLEDSAVYLCASSRAGHWEKNTGELFFGEGSRLTVL.

CDR3 sequence reads: CASSEREQGMDEKLFF. For the CDR3, the DNA is TGCGCCAGCAGCGAAAGGGAACAGGGTATGGACGAAAAACTGTTTTTT. The rearrangement uses TRBV4-1 and TRBJ1-4, with D possibly being TRBD1 (6 bases). The CDR3 spans 16 residues. Germline lookup yields CDR1 MGHRA and CDR2 YSYEKL. Trimming stripped 5 bases from V and 8 bases from J, with 21 bases between.

The chain recombines TRBV15 with TRBJ1-2; the match to TRBD1 covers 11 bases. The CDR3 runs to 15 residues. V trimming: 5 bases; J trimming: 6 bases; junction bases outside the gene matches: 8. The germline V gene has CDR1 LNHNV and CDR2 YYDKDF (reference sequence). The CDR3 sequence: CATSPRTGGSHGYTF. The DNA of the CDR3 is TGTGCCACCAGCCCTCGGACAGGGGGCTCTCATGGCTACACCTTC.

The CDR3: CAISENQIGTEAFF. CDR3 nucleotide sequence: TGTGCCATCAGTGAGAATCAAATCGGCACTGAAGCTTTCTTT. The chain is built from TRBV10-3 and TRBJ1-1; D remains ambiguous. Germline V gene sequence: CDR1 ENHRY, CDR2 SYGVKD. Between the trimmed V and J ends, which lost 2 bases and 4 bases, there was a span of 11 bases. The CDR3 loop spans 14 amino acids.

The chain joins TRBV5-1 to TRBJ1-2; TRBD1 might be the D (5 bases). V dropped 5 bases and J dropped 4 bases, with 18 bases sitting between them. The CDR3 sequence is 15 residues long. In germline, CDR1 is SGHRS, CDR2 YFSETQ. CDR3: CASRLVQGGGYGYTF. CDR3 nucleotide sequence: TGCGCCAGCAGACTAGTCCAGGGTGGGGGCTATGGCTACACCTTC.

The gene calls are TRBV6-5 and TRBJ1-1; possibly TRBD1 for D (5 bases). CDR3 length: 15 amino acids. V was pared by 4 bases and J by 3 bases, with 15 bases between. Germline assignment: CDR1 MNHEY and CDR2 SVGAGI. In DNA form, the CDR3 reads TGTGCCAGCAGTTCTTCCTCGCGGGGCCACACTGAAGCTTTCTTT. It encodes CASSSSSRGHTEAFF.

For the CDR3, the DNA is TGCGCCAGCAGCCAAGATCTAGGAGGGGCACTCACAGATACGCAGTATTTT. Protein product: CASSQDLGGALTDTQYF. The V call is TRBV4-1, the J call TRBJ2-3, with D maybe TRBD2 (6 bases). Germline-derived CDR1 and CDR2 are MGHRA and YSYEKL. Deletions cut 0 bases from V and 2 bases from J, with 15 bases between. The CDR3 runs to 17 residues.

The chain couples TRBV19 to TRBJ2-5, with D perhaps given as TRBD1 or TRBD2 (5 bases each). Trimming left V 3 bases short and J 2 bases short, with 10 bases between. The CDR3 runs to 14 residues. In germline, CDR1 is LNHDA, CDR2 SQIVND (reference sequence). The DNA for the CDR3 is TGTGCCAGTAGTATTTTGGGACGTCAAGAGACCCAGTACTTC. It specifies CASSILGRQETQYF. The full variable domain, its missing parts supplied by reference TRBV19 and TRBJ2-5, is DGGITQSPKYLFRKEGQNVTLSCEQNLNHDAMYWYRQDPGQGLRLIYYSQIVNDFQKGDIAEGYSVSREKKESFPLTVTSAQKNPTAFYLCASSILGRQETQYFGPGTRLLVL.

This clone came up once. This sequence joins TRBV20-1 and TRBJ2-1; TRBD2 matches 9 bases. The germline CDR1 and CDR2 sequences are DFQATT and SNEGSKA (reference sequence). Trimming took 3 bases from V and 7 from J; bases not matched to a gene: 7. The CDR3 extends over 14 amino acids. CDR3 coding DNA: TGCAGTGCTAGTCAAGCGGGGGGATCTAATGAGCAGTTCTTC. It is translated as CSASQAGGSNEQFF.

This chain joins TRBV19 and TRBJ1-1, with D maybe TRBD1 (6 bases). Between the trimmed V and J ends, which lost 6 bases and 0 bases, there was a span of 11 bases. CDR1 and CDR2 (germline): LNHDA, SQIVND (reference sequence). CDR3 length equals 14 residues. Written as DNA, the CDR3 is TGTGCCAGTAGCAAGGGGGAAATGAACACTGAAGCTTTCTTT. Encoded protein: CASSKGEMNTEAFF.

The chain has TRBV20-1 and TRBJ2-7, with D possibly TRBD2 on 6 matching bases. The V and J ends lost 5 bases and 1 base respectively, with 6 bases between them. Germline V gene lookup returns CDR1 DFQATT and CDR2 SNEGSKA (reference sequence). The CDR3 spans 11 residues. CDR3 nucleotide sequence: TGCAGTGCTGGGGGGTCCTACGAGCAGTACTTC. Its translation: CSAGGSYEQYF.

The chain recombines TRBV5-1 with TRBJ1-1, with D perhaps matching TRBD1 (5 bases). V lost 0 bases to trimming and J lost 0 bases, with 15 bases between them. CDR1 is SGHRS and CDR2 is YFSETQ in the germline V gene. The CDR3 covers 17 residues. DNA of the CDR3: TGCGCCAGCAGCTTGGATAGCAGGGAGGACATGAACACTGAAGCTTTCTTT. Protein sequence: CASSLDSREDMNTEAFF.

The rearrangement uses TRBV19 and TRBJ2-3; possible D gene TRBD1, 5 bases. This CDR3 is 14 amino acids long. Germline V gene data show CDR1 as LNHDA and CDR2 as SQIVND (reference sequence). Trimming cost V 8 bases and J 2 bases, with 14 bases left between them. CDR3 in DNA: TGTGCCAGTCAGGACACTACTTCCACAGATACGCAGTATTTT. Translation: CASQDTTSTDTQYF.

V is TRBV9 and J is TRBJ2-1; 8 bases match TRBD2. Germline CDR1 and CDR2: SGDLS and YYNGEE. The CDR3 covers 17 residues. Trimming took 3 bases from V and 3 from J; bases not matched to a gene: 11. The DNA for the CDR3 is TGTGCCAGCAGCGCGACCCAGCGGGGGAGTATCTACAATGAGCAGTTCTTC. It translates to CASSATQRGSIYNEQFF.